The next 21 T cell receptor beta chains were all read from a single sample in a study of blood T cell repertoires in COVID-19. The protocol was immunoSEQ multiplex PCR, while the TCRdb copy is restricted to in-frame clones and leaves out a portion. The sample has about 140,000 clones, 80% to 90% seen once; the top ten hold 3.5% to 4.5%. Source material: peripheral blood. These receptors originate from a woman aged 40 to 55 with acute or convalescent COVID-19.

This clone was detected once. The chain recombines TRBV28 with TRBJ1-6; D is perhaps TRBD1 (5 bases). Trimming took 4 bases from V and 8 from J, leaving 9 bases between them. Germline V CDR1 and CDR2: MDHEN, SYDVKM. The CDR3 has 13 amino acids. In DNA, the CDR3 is TGTGCCAGCAGTTGGGGGGACGATTCACCCCTCCACTTT. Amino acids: CASSWGDDSPLHF. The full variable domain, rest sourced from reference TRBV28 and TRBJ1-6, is DVKVTQSSRYLVKRTGEKVFLECVQDMDHENMFWYRQDPGLGLRLIYFSYDVKMKEKGDIPEGYSVSREKKERFSLILESASTNQTSMYLCASSWGDDSPLHFGNGTRLTVT.

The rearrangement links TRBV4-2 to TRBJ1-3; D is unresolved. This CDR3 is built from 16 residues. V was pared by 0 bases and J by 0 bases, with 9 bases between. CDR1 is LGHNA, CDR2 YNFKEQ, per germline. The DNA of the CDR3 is TGTGCCAGCAGCCAAGAGCGGAGCAGCTCTGGAAACACCATATATTTT. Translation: CASSQERSSSGNTIYF.

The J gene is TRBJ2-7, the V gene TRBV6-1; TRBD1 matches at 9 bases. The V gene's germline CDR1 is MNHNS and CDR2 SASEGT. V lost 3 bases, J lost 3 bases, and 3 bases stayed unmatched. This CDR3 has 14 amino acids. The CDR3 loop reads CASSEWTGDYEQYF. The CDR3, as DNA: TGTGCCAGCAGTGAGTGGACAGGGGACTACGAGCAGTACTTC.

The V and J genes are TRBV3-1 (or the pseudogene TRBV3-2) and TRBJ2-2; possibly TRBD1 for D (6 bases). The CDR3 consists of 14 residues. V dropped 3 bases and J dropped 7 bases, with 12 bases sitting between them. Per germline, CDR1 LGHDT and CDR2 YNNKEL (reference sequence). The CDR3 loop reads CASSQQGLIGELFF. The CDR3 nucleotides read TGTGCCAGCAGCCAGCAGGGGCTTATCGGGGAGCTGTTTTTT.

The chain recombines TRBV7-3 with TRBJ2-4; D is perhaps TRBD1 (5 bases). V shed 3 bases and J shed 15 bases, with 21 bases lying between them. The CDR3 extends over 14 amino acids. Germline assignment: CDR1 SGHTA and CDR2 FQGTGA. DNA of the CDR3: TGTGCCAGCAGCTTTCGAGGCCCGGACACCCCTCTGTACTTC. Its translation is CASSFRGPDTPLYF.

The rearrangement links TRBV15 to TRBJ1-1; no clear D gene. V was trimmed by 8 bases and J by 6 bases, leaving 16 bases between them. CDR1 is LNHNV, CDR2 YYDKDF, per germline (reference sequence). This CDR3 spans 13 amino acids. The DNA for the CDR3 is TGTGCCACCGGTATGGAATGGAGCGCTGAAGCTTTCTTT. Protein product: CATGMEWSAEAFF.

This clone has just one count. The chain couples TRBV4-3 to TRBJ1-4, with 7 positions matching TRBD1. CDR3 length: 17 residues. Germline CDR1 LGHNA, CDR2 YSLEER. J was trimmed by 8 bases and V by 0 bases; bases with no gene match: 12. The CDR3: CASSQDDRVRMFEKLFF. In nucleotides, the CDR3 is TGCGCCAGCAGCCAAGATGACAGGGTTAGAATGTTCGAAAAACTGTTTTTT.

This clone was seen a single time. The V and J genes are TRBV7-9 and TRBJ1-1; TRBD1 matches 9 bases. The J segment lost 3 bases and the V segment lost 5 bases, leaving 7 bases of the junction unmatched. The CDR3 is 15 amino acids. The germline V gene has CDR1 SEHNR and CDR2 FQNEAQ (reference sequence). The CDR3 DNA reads TGTGCCAGCAGCCCGGGACAGGGAAAGGACACTGAAGCTTTCTTT. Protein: CASSPGQGKDTEAFF.

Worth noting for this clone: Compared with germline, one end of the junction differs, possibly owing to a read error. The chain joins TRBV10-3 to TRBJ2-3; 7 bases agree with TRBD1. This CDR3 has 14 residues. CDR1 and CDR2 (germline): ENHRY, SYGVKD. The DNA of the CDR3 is TGTGCCAACAGTCCGGGACAGAGCACAGATACGCAGTATTTT. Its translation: CANSPGQSTDTQYF.

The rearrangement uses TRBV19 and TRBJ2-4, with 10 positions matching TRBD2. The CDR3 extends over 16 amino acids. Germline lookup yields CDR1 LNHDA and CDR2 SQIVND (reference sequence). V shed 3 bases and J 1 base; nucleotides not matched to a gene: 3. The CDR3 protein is CASSIYSGGAKNIQYF. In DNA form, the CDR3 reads TGTGCCAGTAGTATCTATAGCGGGGGGGCCAAAAACATTCAGTACTTC.

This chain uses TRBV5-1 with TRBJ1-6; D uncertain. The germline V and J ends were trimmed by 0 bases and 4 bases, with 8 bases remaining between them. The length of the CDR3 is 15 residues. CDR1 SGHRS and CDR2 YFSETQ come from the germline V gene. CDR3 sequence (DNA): TGCGCCAGCAGCTTGGCCCAGGATTATAATTCACCCCTCCACTTT. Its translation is CASSLAQDYNSPLHF.

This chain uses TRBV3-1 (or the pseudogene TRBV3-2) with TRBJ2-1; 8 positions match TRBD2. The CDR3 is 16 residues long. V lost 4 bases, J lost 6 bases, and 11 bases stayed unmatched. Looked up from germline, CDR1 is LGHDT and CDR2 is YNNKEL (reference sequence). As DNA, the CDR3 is TGTGCCAGCAGCCGCACGAAGGGACTAGTAAGCAATGAGCAGTTCTTC. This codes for CASSRTKGLVSNEQFF.

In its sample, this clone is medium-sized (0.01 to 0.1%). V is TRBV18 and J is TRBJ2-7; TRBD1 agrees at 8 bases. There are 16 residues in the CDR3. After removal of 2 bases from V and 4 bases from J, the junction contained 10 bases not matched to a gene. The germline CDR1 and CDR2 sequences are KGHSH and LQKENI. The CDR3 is CASSPSAGQEFYEQYF. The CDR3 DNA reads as TGTGCCAGCTCACCATCGGCGGGACAGGAGTTTTACGAGCAGTACTTC.

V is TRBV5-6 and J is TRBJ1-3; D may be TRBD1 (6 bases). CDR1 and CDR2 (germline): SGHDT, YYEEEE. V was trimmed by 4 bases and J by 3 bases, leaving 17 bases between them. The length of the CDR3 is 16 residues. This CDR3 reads CASSPKNDRFGNTIYF. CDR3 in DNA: TGTGCCAGCAGCCCAAAAAACGACAGGTTTGGAAACACCATATATTTT.

CDR3: CASSYLTGSRGYTF. CDR3 DNA: TGTGCCAGCAGCTACCTCACAGGGTCCCGTGGCTACACCTTC. The gene calls are TRBV5-6 and TRBJ1-2; the D gene is possibly TRBD1 (6 bases). CDR1 and CDR2 (germline): SGHDT, YYEEEE. The length of the CDR3 is 14 residues. V lost 3 bases and J lost 7, with 16 bases in between.

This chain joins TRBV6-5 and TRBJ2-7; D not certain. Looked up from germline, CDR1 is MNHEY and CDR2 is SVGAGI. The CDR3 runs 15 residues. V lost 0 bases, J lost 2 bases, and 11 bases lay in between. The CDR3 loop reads CASSYSGSQTYEQYF. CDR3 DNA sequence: TGTGCCAGCAGTTACTCGGGCTCCCAAACCTACGAGCAGTACTTC.

The CDR3 sequence: CAWSVTGARTEAFF. The CDR3, as DNA: TGTGCCTGGAGCGTTACAGGGGCCAGGACTGAAGCTTTCTTT. V and J are TRBV30 and TRBJ1-1; TRBD1 aligns across 7 bases. CDR3 length: 14 amino acids. The junction had 9 bases not matched to a gene; V was cut back by 3 bases and J by 5 bases. Germline CDR1 GTSNPN, CDR2 SVGIG (reference sequence).

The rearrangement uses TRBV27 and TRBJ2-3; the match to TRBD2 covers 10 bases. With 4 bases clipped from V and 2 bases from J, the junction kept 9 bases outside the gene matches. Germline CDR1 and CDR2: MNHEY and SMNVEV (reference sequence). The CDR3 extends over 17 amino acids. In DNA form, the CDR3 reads TGTGCCAGCAGTTCCCCTCGGACTAGCGGCATCACAGATACGCAGTATTTT. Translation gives CASSSPRTSGITDTQYF.

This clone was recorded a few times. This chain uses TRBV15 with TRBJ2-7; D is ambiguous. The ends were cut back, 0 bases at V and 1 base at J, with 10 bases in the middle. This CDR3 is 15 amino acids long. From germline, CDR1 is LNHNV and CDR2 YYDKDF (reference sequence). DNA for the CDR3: TGTGCCACCAGCAGAGATCTTACGGTATCCTACGAGCAGTACTTC. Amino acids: CATSRDLTVSYEQYF.

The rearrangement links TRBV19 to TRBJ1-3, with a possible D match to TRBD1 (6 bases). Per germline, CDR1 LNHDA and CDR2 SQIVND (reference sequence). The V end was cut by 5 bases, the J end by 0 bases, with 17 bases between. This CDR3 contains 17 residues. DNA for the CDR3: TGTGCCAGTAGTCGGACTAGACAGGCGAGCTCTGGAAACACCATATATTTT. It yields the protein CASSRTRQASSGNTIYF.

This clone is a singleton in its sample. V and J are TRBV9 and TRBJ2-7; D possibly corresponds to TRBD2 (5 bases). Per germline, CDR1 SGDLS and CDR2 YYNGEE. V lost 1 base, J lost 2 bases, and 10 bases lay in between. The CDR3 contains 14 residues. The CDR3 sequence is CASSVRDYPYEQYF. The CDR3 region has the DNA TGTGCCAGCAGCGTACGAGACTACCCCTACGAGCAGTACTTC.